The next 27 T cell receptor beta chains were all read from a single sample in a study of blood T cell repertoires in COVID-19. The data were produced by immunoSEQ multiplex PCR, yet TCRdb's version contains in-frame clones alone and is incomplete. The sample comprises some 42,000 clones, around 89% of which are singletons, and roughly 8.1% rests with the top ten. Sequenced material: peripheral blood. The source of these receptors is a man aged 25-45 years with active or convalescent COVID-19.

The chain carries TRBV19 and TRBJ2-3; perhaps TRBD2 as D (5 bases). Germline-derived CDR1 and CDR2 are LNHDA and SQIVND (reference sequence). The CDR3 loop spans 14 amino acids. With 3 bases removed from V and 5 bases from J, the gap between germline ends came to 12 bases. The CDR3 nucleotides read TGTGCCAGTAGTATCGCCGGGGTTGGAGATACGCAGTATTTT. Protein: CASSIAGVGDTQYF.

The chain combines TRBV4-3 with TRBJ1-2; D is possibly TRBD1 (5 bases). Germline CDR1 reads LGHNA; CDR2 reads YSLEER. Trimming removed 0 bases from V and 3 bases from J, with 8 bases in between. The CDR3 consists of 14 residues. DNA of the CDR3: TGCGCCAGCAGCCAAGATAGCAGGGACTATGGCTACACCTTC. It yields the protein CASSQDSRDYGYTF.

The chain carries TRBV7-6 and TRBJ2-1; 9 bases match TRBD1. Trimming cost V 1 base and J 4 bases; bases outside gene matches: 2. Per germline, CDR1 SGHVS and CDR2 FNYEAQ. The CDR3 length is 15 residues. This CDR3 reads CASSLEGQGYNEQFF. CDR3 nucleotides: TGTGCCAGCAGCTTAGAGGGACAGGGATACAATGAGCAGTTCTTC.

In this sample, this clone turned up a few times. The rearrangement uses TRBV5-1 and TRBJ1-1, with 8 bases identical to TRBD1. The germline V gene encodes CDR1 SGHRS and CDR2 YFSETQ. This CDR3 has 16 residues. Trimming took 8 bases from V and 4 from J; bases not matched to a gene: 16. The DNA of the CDR3 is TGCGCCAGGATTAGGGGGGACAGGCAGAAAGGCACTGAAGCTTTCTTT. Amino acid sequence: CARIRGDRQKGTEAFF.

V is TRBV6-5 and J is TRBJ2-7; D is unresolved. The CDR3 extends over 14 amino acids. Trimming cost V 2 bases and J 4 bases, with 12 bases left between them. CDR1 MNHEY and CDR2 SVGAGI come from the germline V gene. The CDR3 sequence is CASSYAGAEYEQYF. CDR3 nucleotide sequence: TGTGCCAGCAGTTACGCAGGCGCCGAATACGAGCAGTACTTC.

CDR3 DNA sequence: TGTGCCACCAGCAGAGATAGGGACTACTACAATGAGCAGTTCTTC. It translates to CATSRDRDYYNEQFF. The rearrangement uses TRBV15 and TRBJ2-1; 7 bases fit TRBD2. The CDR3 totals 15 residues. The J segment lost 3 bases and the V segment lost 0 bases, leaving 2 bases of the junction unmatched. The germline V gene encodes CDR1 LNHNV and CDR2 YYDKDF (reference sequence).

This chain links TRBV25-1 with TRBJ2-2; D ambiguous. CDR1 MGHDK and CDR2 SYGVNS come from the germline V gene. Trimming took 3 bases from V and 6 from J, leaving 8 bases between them. CDR3 length equals 13 residues. The CDR3 coding sequence is TGTGCCAGCAGTGACTCCGAGGCCGGGGAGCTGTTTTTT. It yields the protein CASSDSEAGELFF.

This chain uses TRBV24-1 with TRBJ2-1; 15 bases match TRBD2. Germline values: CDR1 KGHDR, CDR2 SFDVKD. The CDR3 spans 22 residues. V was clipped by 11 bases and J by 6 bases; unmatched bases: 28. CDR3 DNA: TGTGCCATCTTGGGCCTCGTAGACGTCGGGACTAGCGGGAGGAGGTCCCTCAATGAGCAGTTCTTC. Translating it yields CAILGLVDVGTSGRRSLNEQFF.

The rearrangement uses TRBV19 and TRBJ2-7; no clear D. V lost 5 bases and J lost 6, with 11 bases in between. The length of the CDR3 is 12 residues. Germline-derived CDR1 and CDR2 are LNHDA and SQIVND (reference sequence). DNA of the CDR3: TGTGCCAGTAGTGTCGGAGTCGGCGAGCAGTACTTC. Translated, it gives CASSVGVGEQYF.

V is TRBV18 and J is TRBJ1-3; possible D gene TRBD1, 6 bases. Germline V gives CDR1 KGHSH, CDR2 LQKENI. Trimming stripped 4 bases from V and 1 base from J, with 20 bases between. CDR3 size: 18 residues. The CDR3 coding sequence is TGTGCCAGCTCACTTTCGTCCGTCGGGACAATATCTGGAAACACCATATATTTT. It is translated as CASSLSSVGTISGNTIYF.

The chain joins TRBV28 to TRBJ2-5, with a possible D match to TRBD2 (6 bases). Trimming removed 6 bases at V and 5 bases at J, with 10 bases between. The CDR3 covers 12 residues. Germline V gene data show CDR1 as MDHEN and CDR2 as SYDVKM. The CDR3 region is CASSTSRETQYF. The DNA for the CDR3 is TGTGCCAGCAGCACTAGCAGGGAGACCCAGTACTTC.

The chain is built from TRBV9 and TRBJ2-1; TRBD1 aligns across 9 bases. The CDR3 contains 16 residues. V shed 0 bases and J 1 base; nucleotides not matched to a gene: 2. Per the germline V gene, CDR1 is SGDLS and CDR2 is YYNGEE. The CDR3 nucleotides read TGTGCCAGCAGCGTAGACGGGACAGGGTCCTACAATGAGCAGTTCTTC. Translating gives CASSVDGTGSYNEQFF.

The count of this clone is one. This chain joins TRBV5-5 and TRBJ1-5, with D possibly being TRBD1 (6 bases). Trimming took 0 bases from V and 1 from J, leaving 11 bases between them. The CDR3 spans 16 residues. Germline V CDR1 and CDR2: SGHKS, YYEKEE (reference sequence). CDR3 coding DNA: TGTGCCAGCAGCTTGGGTGGGGGCTCGAGCAATCAGCCCCAGCATTTT. It codes for CASSLGGGSSNQPQHF.

The gene calls are TRBV6-5 and TRBJ2-1, with 8 bases matching TRBD2. Germline values: CDR1 MNHEY, CDR2 SVGAGI. The CDR3 covers 14 residues. The trim removed 6 bases at V and 4 bases at J, leaving 5 bases unmatched. The chain's CDR3 is CASSSTSAYNEQFF. The DNA for the CDR3 is TGTGCCAGCAGCTCGACTAGCGCATACAATGAGCAGTTCTTC.

The rearrangement links TRBV28 to TRBJ1-4, with D possibly matching TRBD1 (5 bases). The germline V gene has CDR1 MDHEN and CDR2 SYDVKM. This CDR3 is built from 15 residues. Deletions cut 4 bases from V and 4 bases from J, with 13 bases between. CDR3 bases: TGTGCCAGCAGTTACACGCAGGGAGGTAATGAAAAACTGTTTTTT. It codes for CASSYTQGGNEKLFF.

The chain recombines TRBV4-1 with TRBJ2-3; 9 bases line up with TRBD2. This CDR3 is 15 amino acids long. Germline CDR1 reads MGHRA; CDR2 reads YSYEKL. Germline trimming cut 3 bases from V and 2 bases from J; bases unmatched to any gene: 3. DNA of the CDR3: TGCGCCAGCAGCCAGACTAGCGGAATCACAGATACGCAGTATTTT. Protein: CASSQTSGITDTQYF.

This clone has a single count. The chain has TRBV5-4 and TRBJ2-7; 9 nucleotides agree with TRBD1. Germline CDR1 is SGHNT and CDR2 is YYREEE (reference sequence). The CDR3 sequence is 15 residues long. V lost 4 bases and J lost 2; bases outside the gene matches: 7. The CDR3 here is CASSLRTGVPYEQYF. The DNA of the CDR3 is TGTGCCAGCAGCCTCCGGACAGGGGTGCCCTACGAGCAGTACTTC.

The V call is TRBV29-1, the J call TRBJ2-1; a weak D match, TRBD1 (5 bases). The V and J ends lost 5 bases and 6 bases respectively, with 17 bases between them. The CDR3 runs to 14 residues. Germline loops: CDR1 SQVTM, CDR2 ANQGSEA. This chain's CDR3 is CSVSGGSTVNEQFF. The CDR3 nucleotides are TGCAGCGTTTCTGGTGGCTCGACAGTCAATGAGCAGTTCTTC.

This sequence joins TRBV6-5 and TRBJ2-1; 9 bases match TRBD2. The CDR3 runs to 16 residues. Trimming cost V 2 bases and J 2 bases; bases outside gene matches: 4. The V gene's germline CDR1 is MNHEY and CDR2 SVGAGI. The CDR3 DNA follows: TGTGCCAGCAGTTACCTGAGCGGGGGGACCTACAATGAGCAGTTCTTC. Its translation is CASSYLSGGTYNEQFF.

The chain joins TRBV5-4 to TRBJ1-2; no definite D call. The CDR3 loop spans 14 amino acids. From germline, CDR1 is SGHNT and CDR2 YYREEE (reference sequence). V was trimmed by 4 bases and J by 2 bases, leaving 12 bases between them. DNA for the CDR3: TGTGCCAGCAGCGCGATGCAGGTGAACTATGGCTACACCTTC. Amino acids: CASSAMQVNYGYTF.

The chain couples TRBV6-5 to TRBJ2-5; maybe TRBD1 (5 bases). Deletions cut 6 bases from V and 4 bases from J, with 9 bases between. There are 12 residues in the CDR3. CDR1 and CDR2 from the germline V gene are MNHEY and SVGAGI. The DNA for the CDR3 is TGTGCCAGCAGCCATCAGGGAGAGACCCAGTACTTC. Protein: CASSHQGETQYF.

The chain has TRBV10-3 and TRBJ2-5, with TRBD1 matching over 9 bases. Germline values: CDR1 ENHRY, CDR2 SYGVKD. This CDR3 is built from 13 residues. Trimming took 4 bases from V and 5 from J; bases not matched to a gene: 2. The CDR3 DNA sequence: TGTGCCATCAGTGGGGACAGGGACGAGACCCAGTACTTC. Translation gives CAISGDRDETQYF.

The rearrangement joins TRBV19 to TRBJ1-2; tentative D call: TRBD1 (6 bases). The CDR3 length is 13 residues. Germline V gives CDR1 LNHDA, CDR2 SQIVND (reference sequence). V lost 10 bases, J lost 6 bases, and 18 bases lay in between. CDR3 loop: CATKRGGYDGYTF. DNA for the CDR3: TGTGCCACCAAAAGGGGGGGCTATGATGGCTACACCTTC. The full variable domain, its missing parts supplied by reference TRBV19 and TRBJ1-2, is DGGITQSPKYLFRKEGQNVTLSCEQNLNHDAMYWYRQDPGQGLRLIYYSQIVNDFQKGDIAEGYSVSREKKESFPLTVTSAQKNPTAFYLCATKRGGYDGYTFGSGTRLTVV.

This chain joins TRBV7-9 and TRBJ2-2; TRBD1 matches 12 bases. The CDR3 has 15 residues. CDR1 is SEHNR and CDR2 is FQNEAQ in the germline V gene (reference sequence). V dropped 4 bases and J dropped 4; count of bases not matched to a gene: 1. The CDR3 sequence: CASSWDRGLTGELFF. CDR3 sequence (DNA): TGTGCCAGCAGCTGGGACAGGGGGCTCACCGGGGAGCTGTTTTTT. The complete variable domain, with remaining parts taken from reference TRBV7-9 and TRBJ2-2, reads DTGVSQNPRHKITKRGQNVTFRCDPISEHNRLYWYRQTLGQGPEFLTYFQNEAQLEKSRLLSDRFSAERPKGSFSTLEIQRTEQGDSAMYLCASSWDRGLTGELFFGEGSRLTVL.

The V gene is TRBV5-1, the J gene TRBJ1-1, with TRBD1 matching 7 bases. Germline trimming cut 5 bases from V and 4 bases from J; bases unmatched to any gene: 8. The CDR3 totals 14 residues. From germline, CDR1 is SGHRS and CDR2 YFSETQ. CDR3 loop: CASSPSGQSTEAFF. CDR3 in DNA: TGCGCCAGCAGTCCCTCGGGACAGAGCACTGAAGCTTTCTTT.

V is TRBV19 and J is TRBJ1-4; the match to TRBD1 covers 7 bases. The J segment lost 7 bases and the V segment lost 4 bases, leaving 6 bases of the junction unmatched. Germline CDR1 is LNHDA and CDR2 is SQIVND (reference sequence). The CDR3 is made up of 14 amino acids. Here the CDR3 reads CASSKQGEVEKLFF. The CDR3 region has the DNA TGTGCCAGTAGTAAGCAGGGGGAGGTTGAAAAACTGTTTTTT. The full variable domain, in which reference TRBV19 and TRBJ1-4 provide the parts outside the CDR3, is DGGITQSPKYLFRKEGQNVTLSCEQNLNHDAMYWYRQDPGQGLRLIYYSQIVNDFQKGDIAEGYSVSREKKESFPLTVTSAQKNPTAFYLCASSKQGEVEKLFFGSGTQLSVL.

This sequence joins TRBV11-2 and TRBJ2-7; 9 bases line up with TRBD1. This CDR3 region has 16 residues. Germline V lookup: CDR1 SGHAT, CDR2 FQNNGV. V dropped 6 bases and J dropped 5; count of bases not matched to a gene: 14. The CDR3 DNA reads TGTGCCAGCAGAAAAACAGGGGGCTACCCTATCGACGAGCAGTACGTC. It encodes CASRKTGGYPIDEQYV.